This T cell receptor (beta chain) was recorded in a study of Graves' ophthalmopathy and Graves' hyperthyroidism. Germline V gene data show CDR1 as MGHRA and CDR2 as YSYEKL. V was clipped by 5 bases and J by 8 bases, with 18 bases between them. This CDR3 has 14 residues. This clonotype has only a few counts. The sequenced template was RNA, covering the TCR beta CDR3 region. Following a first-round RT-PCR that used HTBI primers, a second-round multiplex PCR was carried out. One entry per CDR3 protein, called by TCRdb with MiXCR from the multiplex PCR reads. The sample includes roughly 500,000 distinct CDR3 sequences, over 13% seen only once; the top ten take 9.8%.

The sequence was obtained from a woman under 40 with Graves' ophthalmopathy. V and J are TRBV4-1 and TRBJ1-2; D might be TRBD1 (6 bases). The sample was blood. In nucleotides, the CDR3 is TGCGCCAGCAGCTTTCCCGGGACATTTAGCGGCTACACCTTC. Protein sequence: CASSFPGTFSGYTF.